The rows below give T cell receptor beta chains drawn from one sample of a study of beta chain features in type 1 diabetes. The repertoire was sequenced with immunoSEQ multiplex PCR; TCRdb's copy has only in-frame clones and lacks some. The sample lists 40,000 to 60,000 clones; roughly 63% were seen once. The sample comprised stem cell memory CD4+ T cells from blood. The source of these receptors is a woman in her 30s with type 1 diabetes. CDR3s include the opening cysteine and the closing phenylalanine or tryptophan. Fields, in order: V gene, clone size, J gene, D gene, CDR3 protein, CDR3 DNA. A D gene is named only where the DNA matches it firmly. Where a row states a size, it is once, few, many or the class of an expanded clone; other rows omit it.

TRBV11-3	NA	TRBJ2-5	NA	CASSLGQTGPRETQYF	TGTGCCAGCAGCCTTGGACAGACCGGGCCGAGGGAGACCCAGTACTTC
TRBV28	once	TRBJ2-6	NA	CASSLLIPPLPRLSDGANVLTF	TGTGCCAGCAGTTTGCTCATCCCTCCACTTCCCAGGCTGTCGGATGGGGCCAACGTCCTGACTTTC
TRBV27	few	TRBJ1-5	NA	CASSSDPGWNQPQHF	TGTGCCAGCAGTTCGGACCCGGGATGGAATCAGCCCCAGCATTTT
TRBV18	NA	TRBJ2-3	NA	CASSAGVADTQYF	TGTGCCAGCTCCGCAGGGGTGGCAGATACGCAGTATTTT
TRBV4-1	NA	TRBJ2-5	NA	CASSQDPLVFPLETQYF	TGCGCCAGCAGCCAAGATCCCCTAGTGTTCCCCCTAGAGACCCAGTACTTC
TRBV4-2	NA	TRBJ1-5	TRBD1	CASSQPPKPGVTGEYSNQPQHF	TGTGCCAGCAGCCAACCTCCTAAGCCGGGTGTCACAGGGGAATATAGCAATCAGCCCCAGCATTTT
TRBV18	NA	TRBJ1-2	NA	CASSPTDTDYGYTF	TGTGCCAGCTCACCAACGGACACCGACTATGGCTACACCTTC
TRBV25-1	NA	TRBJ2-2	TRBD2	CASSEGGGDTGELFF	TGTGCCAGCAGTGAAGGGGGAGGGGACACCGGGGAGCTGTTTTTT
TRBV9	NA	TRBJ2-7	TRBD1	CASSPQVPDRGVYEQYF	TGTGCCAGCAGCCCACAGGTCCCGGACAGGGGGGTCTACGAGCAGTACTTC
TRBV7-3	NA	TRBJ1-1	NA	CASSLSSRDTEAFF	TGTGCCAGCAGCTTAAGTTCTAGAGACACTGAAGCTTTCTTT
TRBV28	NA	TRBJ2-3	TRBD2	CASSLAGGPPDTQYF	TGTGCCAGCAGTCTAGCGGGAGGGCCTCCAGATACGCAGTATTTT
TRBV6-5	NA	TRBJ2-5	NA	CASSRQIQETQYF	TGTGCCAGCAGCCGACAGATCCAAGAGACCCAGTACTTC
TRBV19	NA	TRBJ2-4	TRBD1	CASAPWTGINIQYF	TGTGCCAGTGCACCCTGGACAGGGATAAACATTCAGTACTTC
TRBV7-3	NA	TRBJ2-5	TRBD1	CASSFTGDGETQYF	TGTGCCAGCAGCTTTACAGGGGACGGAGAGACCCAGTACTTC
TRBV4-1	NA	TRBJ1-2	NA	CASSQDPSLPYGYTF	TGCGCCAGCAGCCAAGACCCCAGTCTCCCCTATGGCTACACCTTC
TRBV5-1	NA	TRBJ2-7	TRBD2	CASSPVAGGGYEQYF	TGCGCCAGCAGCCCCGTAGCGGGAGGGGGCTACGAGCAGTACTTC
TRBV5-1	NA	TRBJ1-2	NA	CASSSSANVANYGYTF	TGCGCCAGCAGCTCCTCAGCGAATGTTGCTAACTATGGCTACACCTTC
TRBV30	NA	TRBJ2-1	TRBD2	CAWSSGTSGRVEQFF	TGTGCCTGGAGTTCGGGGACTAGCGGGAGAGTTGAGCAGTTCTTC
TRBV6-1	few	TRBJ2-7	NA	CASSEAQRDEQYF	TGTGCCAGCAGTGAAGCGCAGCGGGACGAGCAGTACTTC
TRBV7-3	NA	TRBJ2-2	TRBD1	CASTPTGGTGELFF	TGTGCCAGCACCCCAACAGGGGGCACCGGGGAGCTGTTTTTT
TRBV30	NA	TRBJ1-2	NA	CAWSGGLNYGYTF	TGTGCCTGGAGTGGGGGCCTTAACTATGGCTACACCTTC
TRBV10-3	NA	TRBJ2-1	TRBD2	CATGASGRGNEQFF	TGTGCCACCGGGGCTAGCGGGAGAGGGAATGAGCAGTTCTTC
TRBV2	NA	TRBJ2-1	NA	CASSDPGGQRSEQFF	TGTGCCAGCAGTGATCCTGGGGGACAAAGATCTGAGCAGTTCTTC
TRBV27	NA	TRBJ2-7	TRBD2	CASSSASWTSGSPSYEQYF	TGTGCCAGCAGCTCGGCCAGTTGGACTAGCGGGAGTCCCTCCTACGAGCAGTACTTC
TRBV30	few	TRBJ1-1	NA	CAWSPGLNTEAFF	TGTGCCTGGAGTCCGGGGTTGAACACTGAAGCTTTCTTT
TRBV7-9	NA	TRBJ2-3	NA	CASTLLGGGNTDTQYF	TGTGCCAGCACCCTACTGGGTGGCGGGAACACAGATACGCAGTATTTT
TRBV11-2	NA	TRBJ2-7	NA	CASSSYRAEQYF	TGTGCCAGCAGCTCTTACAGGGCCGAGCAGTACTTC
TRBV2	NA	TRBJ1-2	NA	CASTTDYGYTF	TGTGCCAGCACAACGGACTATGGCTACACCTTC
TRBV5-4	once	TRBJ1-1	TRBD1	CASSLDRMNTEAFF	TGTGCCAGCAGCCTGGACAGGATGAACACTGAAGCTTTCTTT
TRBV5-1	NA	TRBJ1-1	NA	CASSLMEGGRTEAFF	TGCGCCAGCAGCTTGATGGAGGGGGGGAGAACTGAAGCTTTCTTT
TRBV15	NA	TRBJ1-1	NA	CATSREGLGAEAFF	TGTGCCACCAGCAGAGAGGGTTTAGGGGCTGAAGCTTTCTTT
TRBV9	NA	TRBJ2-7	TRBD1	CASSLQGAAVYEQYF	TGTGCCAGCAGCCTGCAGGGGGCCGCGGTCTACGAGCAGTACTTC
TRBV7-2	NA	TRBJ2-1	TRBD2	CASSPLAGVYNEQFF	TGTGCCAGCAGCCCACTAGCGGGAGTCTACAATGAGCAGTTCTTC
TRBV4-2	NA	TRBJ2-2	TRBD1	CASSQAPRQGARTGELFF	TGTGCCAGCAGCCAAGCCCCCAGACAGGGGGCGCGGACCGGGGAGCTGTTTTTT
TRBV5-4	NA	TRBJ2-1	NA	CASSVGGGGNEQFF	TGTGCCAGCAGCGTGGGGGGAGGGGGAAATGAGCAGTTCTTC
TRBV2	NA	TRBJ1-1	NA	CASSSAGNTEAFF	TGTGCCAGCAGTTCGGCAGGGAACACTGAAGCTTTCTTT
TRBV19	NA	TRBJ2-1	TRBD1	CASSRGQGGNEQFF	TGTGCCAGTAGTCGTGGACAGGGAGGTAATGAGCAGTTCTTC
TRBV5-1	once	TRBJ1-5	NA	CASSLSGDSNQPQHF	TGCGCCAGCAGCTTGTCAGGTGATAGCAATCAGCCCCAGCATTTT
TRBV7-3	few	TRBJ2-1	TRBD1	CASSSQGNRDEQFF	TGTGCCAGCAGCTCACAGGGGAACCGGGATGAGCAGTTCTTC
TRBV21-1	NA	TRBJ2-5	NA	CASSKGGNRLAGERETQYF	TGTGCCAGCAGCAAAGGGGGTAACCGACTAGCGGGAGAGCGGGAGACCCAGTACTTC
TRBV2	NA	TRBJ2-5	NA	CASSERREQETQYF	TGTGCCAGCAGTGAACGAAGAGAACAAGAGACCCAGTACTTC
TRBV7-3	NA	TRBJ2-6	TRBD2	CASSLSGGRRSGANVLTF	TGTGCCAGCAGCTTATCGGGAGGCCGCCGCTCTGGGGCCAACGTCCTGACTTTC
TRBV23-1	few	TRBJ2-5	TRBD1	CASSQRTGPYGQTQYF	TGCGCCAGCAGTCAACGGACAGGACCATATGGACAGACCCAGTACTTC
TRBV7-2	few	TRBJ2-1	TRBD2	CASSPTSGSSYNEQFF	TGTGCCAGCAGCCCGACTAGCGGAAGCTCCTACAATGAGCAGTTCTTC
TRBV5-1	NA	TRBJ2-3	TRBD1	CASSSGALQGAKGADTQYF	TGCGCCAGCAGCTCGGGGGCCCTACAGGGGGCAAAGGGGGCAGATACGCAGTATTTT
TRBV6-5	NA	TRBJ1-2	NA	CASSRRGLNYGYTF	TGTGCCAGCAGTCGGAGGGGATTGAACTATGGCTACACCTTC
TRBV5-1	NA	TRBJ2-7	NA	CASSLEPGMAYEQYF	TGCGCCAGCAGCTTGGAACCAGGCATGGCCTACGAGCAGTACTTC
TRBV28	few	TRBJ2-4	TRBD2	CASSYGGVAKNIQYF	TGTGCCAGCAGTTACGGGGGGGTAGCCAAAAACATTCAGTACTTC
TRBV19	once	TRBJ2-7	NA	CASSMEGTGEQYF	TGTGCCAGTAGTATGGAGGGGACGGGCGAGCAGTACTTC
TRBV29-1	NA	TRBJ2-7	TRBD1	CSVEDGTGDYEQYF	TGCAGCGTTGAAGATGGGACAGGGGACTACGAGCAGTACTTC
TRBV2	NA	TRBJ2-3	NA	CASSVFRGAADTQYF	TGTGCCAGCAGTGTTTTCAGGGGGGCGGCAGATACGCAGTATTTT
TRBV21-1	NA	TRBJ2-1	NA	CASRRTEGNEQFF	TGTGCCAGCAGAAGAACGGAGGGGAATGAGCAGTTCTTC
TRBV30	NA	TRBJ1-2	TRBD1	CACTRQGRGGYTF	TGTGCCTGCACACGACAGGGGCGAGGTGGCTACACCTTC
TRBV9	NA	TRBJ2-7	TRBD1	CASSPGTGASEQYF	TGTGCCAGCAGCCCTGGGACAGGGGCCTCCGAGCAGTACTTC
TRBV7-3	NA	TRBJ2-1	TRBD2	CASSQTSGRGNEQFF	TGTGCCAGCAGCCAGACTAGCGGGAGGGGCAATGAGCAGTTCTTC
TRBV5-5	NA	TRBJ2-7	NA	CASSSTMGGDEQYF	TGTGCCAGCAGCTCCACGATGGGCGGGGACGAGCAGTACTTC